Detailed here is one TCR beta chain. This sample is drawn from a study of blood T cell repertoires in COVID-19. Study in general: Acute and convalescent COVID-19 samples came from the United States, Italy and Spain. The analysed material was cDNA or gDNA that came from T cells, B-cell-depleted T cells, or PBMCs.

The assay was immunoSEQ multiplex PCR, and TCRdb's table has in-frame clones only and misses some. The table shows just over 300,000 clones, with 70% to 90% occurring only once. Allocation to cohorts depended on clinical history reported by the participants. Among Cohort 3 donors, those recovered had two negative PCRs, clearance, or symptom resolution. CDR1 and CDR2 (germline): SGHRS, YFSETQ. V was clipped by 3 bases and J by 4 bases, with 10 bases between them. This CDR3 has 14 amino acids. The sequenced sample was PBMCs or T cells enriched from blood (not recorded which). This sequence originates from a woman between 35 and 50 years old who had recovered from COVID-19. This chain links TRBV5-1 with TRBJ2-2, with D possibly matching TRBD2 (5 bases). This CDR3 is CASSSEAGTGELFF. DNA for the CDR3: TGCGCCAGCAGCTCGGAGGCGGGCACCGGGGAGCTGTTTTTT.